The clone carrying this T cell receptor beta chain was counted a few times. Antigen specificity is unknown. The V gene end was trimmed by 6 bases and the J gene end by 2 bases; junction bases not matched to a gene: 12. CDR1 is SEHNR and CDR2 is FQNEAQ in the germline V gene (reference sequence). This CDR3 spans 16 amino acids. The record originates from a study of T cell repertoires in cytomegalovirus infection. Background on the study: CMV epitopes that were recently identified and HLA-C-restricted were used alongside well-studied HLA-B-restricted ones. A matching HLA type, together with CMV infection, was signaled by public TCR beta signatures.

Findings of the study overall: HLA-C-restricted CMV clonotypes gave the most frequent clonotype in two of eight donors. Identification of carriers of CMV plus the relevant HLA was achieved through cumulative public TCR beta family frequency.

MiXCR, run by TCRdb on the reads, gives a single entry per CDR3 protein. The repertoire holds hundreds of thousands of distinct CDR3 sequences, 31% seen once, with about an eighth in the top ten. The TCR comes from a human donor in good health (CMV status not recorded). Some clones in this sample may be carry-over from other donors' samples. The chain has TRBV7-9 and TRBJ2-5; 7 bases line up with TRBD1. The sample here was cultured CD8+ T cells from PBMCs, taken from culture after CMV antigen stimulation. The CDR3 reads CASRTGVRPGQETQYF. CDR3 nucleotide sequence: TGTGCCAGCAGAACAGGGGTACGCCCGGGGCAAGAGACCCAGTACTTC.